This T cell receptor beta chain was sequenced for a study of early T cells in non-severe SARS-CoV-2 infection (dated by TCRdb to the early 2020s). In the study overall: Because TCR sequencing relied on bulk RNA taken from unsorted whole blood, pairing of alpha and beta chains was not possible.

The protocol used for the library was 5' RACE. These reads were obtained on a NextSeq 500. To correct for sequencing error and PCR bias, the TCR library protocol tagged individual cDNA molecules with unique molecular identifiers. Sequencing covered both TCR alpha and beta chains, and within each sample the abundances of alpha and beta sequences were tightly co-correlated. In the original analysis: Decombinator V4 was used to annotate the V gene, J gene and CDR3 of the TCR sequences. Expanded TCRs were defined as changing significantly between any two time points under a Poisson model with p below 0.0001. TCR abundances were normalised to the total number of TCRs sequenced per sample and were expressed as counts per million. TRAV1-2 paired with TRAJ12, TRAJ20 or TRAJ33 defined MAIT TCRs, while TRAV10 paired with TRAJ18 defined iNKT TCRs. VDJdb, accessed 1 November 2021, was searched for CMV, EBV and SARS-CoV-2 annotated TCRs, with TCRs annotated for multiple antigens excluded. TCRdb trimmed public reads at Q25 via fastp, called clones via MiXCR and kept in-frame beta chains. For every CDR3 protein sequence, its rows merge into one entry that carries the most common genes and DNA. The V and J calls and clone size are TCRdb's, not the authors'. Within this sample are 50,000 to 75,000 distinct CDR3 sequences, with around 11% of them counted one time only. Clones ranked in the top ten supply approximately 1.2% of the sample.

What the authors observed across the whole study: VDJdb matching was skewed toward anti-spike CD8 responses and likely underestimated virus-specific expansions by missing private and CD4 specificities.

Set within a cohort of healthcare workers in London, UK, this nested case-control study involved weekly PCR testing of nasopharyngeal swabs along with blood sampling. Healthcare workers were recruited during the week of the UK lockdown, between 23 and 31 March 2020, and followed weekly for up to 16 weeks. On this clonotype: Its specific antigen is unknown. No clone much larger than this one lies a single base away; base qualities are absent.

V is reduced by 5 bases and J by 7 bases, leaving a spacing of 8 bases between them. The CDR3 holds 11 amino acids from the cysteine to the phenylalanine. Only the CDR3 region is kept as DNA, spanning 33 bases read in frame from base 1. The germline V gene (reference sequence) sets CDR1 to LGHDT and CDR2 to YNNKEL. Sequences were derived from whole blood, sampled at baseline. The receptor was isolated from an adult who was a healthcare worker with PCR-confirmed SARS-CoV-2 infection or an uninfected control (not recorded which). The donor label of this sample is uncertain. The rearranged segments are TRBV3-1 and TRBJ1-2, with no D gene named confidently. The DNA reads TGTGCCAGCAGCTACGGCCTTGGCTACACCTTC. It translates to CASSYGLGYTF. The CDR3, completed at both ends by the reference TRBV3-1 and TRBJ1-2 genes, gives the full variable domain DTAVSQTPKYLVTQMGNDKSIKCEQNLGHDTMYWYKQDSKKFLKIMFSYNNKELIINETVPNRFSPKSPDKAHLNLHINSLELGDSAVYFCASSYGLGYTFGSGTRLTVV.